These T cell receptor beta chains were read from a single sample in a study of blood T cell repertoires in COVID-19. Method: immunoSEQ multiplex PCR; TCRdb's copy keeps in-frame clones and lacks some. Found here are 200,000 to 300,000 clones, more than 70% of them singletons; the top ten hold under 2.5%. Material for sequencing was PBMCs or T cells enriched from blood (not recorded which). The receptors come from a middle-aged woman with acute COVID-19. The CDR3 runs from the conserved cysteine through the conserved F or W. D genes are given only for firm matches. Clone sizes are given selectively: once, few, many, or a class where the clone is expanded.

V: TRBV19; J: TRBJ1-1; D: -; size: -; DNA: TGTGCCAGTAGCCGAGGAGTGAACACTGAAGCTTTCTTT; CDR3: CASSRGVNTEAFF
V: TRBV10-3; J: TRBJ2-5; D: TRBD1; size: -; DNA: TGTGCCATCAGTGACAGGGGGCGAGAGACCCAGTACTTC; CDR3: CAISDRGRETQYF
V: TRBV6-5; J: TRBJ1-6; D: -; size: -; DNA: TGTGCCAGCAGTTACCAGAGGAATTCACCCCTCCACTTT; CDR3: CASSYQRNSPLHF
V: TRBV6-1; J: TRBJ1-3; D: -; size: -; DNA: TGTGCCAGCAGTGAATCACAGGACTCTGGAAACACCATATATTTT; CDR3: CASSESQDSGNTIYF
V: TRBV4-3; J: TRBJ1-6; D: -; size: -; DNA: TGCGCCAGCAGCCTAGGACTCCCGGAGAATTCACCCCTCCACTTT; CDR3: CASSLGLPENSPLHF
V: TRBV5-4; J: TRBJ1-2; D: -; size: -; DNA: TGTGCCAGCAGCTTGCCTCAGGGTACCAATACTGGCTACACCTTC; CDR3: CASSLPQGTNTGYTF
V: TRBV11-2; J: TRBJ1-5; D: TRBD1; size: -; DNA: TGTGCCAGCAGCTTAGGACAGGGGTTACGGCAGCCCCAGCATTTT; CDR3: CASSLGQGLRQPQHF
V: TRBV7-9; J: TRBJ2-7; D: -; size: once; DNA: TGTGCCAGCAGCCCATGGACAGCGACGTCCTACGAGCAGTACTTC; CDR3: CASSPWTATSYEQYF
V: TRBV7-2; J: TRBJ2-3; D: -; size: -; DNA: TGTGCCAGCAGCCCCCGCCAGGGAGGCGACACAGATACGCAGTATTTT; CDR3: CASSPRQGGDTDTQYF
V: TRBV19; J: TRBJ2-3; D: TRBD1; size: -; DNA: TGTGCCAGTAAAGTGGGACAGGGAATAGATACGCAGTATTTT; CDR3: CASKVGQGIDTQYF
V: TRBV11-2; J: TRBJ1-1; D: -; size: -; DNA: TGTGCCAGCAGCTTAGATGGACGGCCCGGAGGAACAGTTGGTTTCTTT; CDR3: CASSLDGRPGGTVGFF
V: TRBV2; J: TRBJ2-5; D: TRBD1; size: -; DNA: TGTGCCAGCAGTCCCGGGACAGGGGGGGAGACCCAGTACTTC; CDR3: CASSPGTGGETQYF
V: TRBV29-1; J: TRBJ1-5; D: TRBD1; size: -; DNA: TGCAGCGTTGGGGCACAGGGGAATCAGCCCCAGCATTTT; CDR3: CSVGAQGNQPQHF
V: TRBV18; J: TRBJ1-5; D: -; size: -; DNA: TGTGCCAGCTCACCACGTGCGTACGCTGAGCCCCAGCATTTT; CDR3: CASSPRAYAEPQHF
V: TRBV11-3; J: TRBJ2-2; D: TRBD2; size: -; DNA: TGTGCCAGCAGCCCCGGACTAGCGGGCAACACCGGGGAGCTGTTTTTT; CDR3: CASSPGLAGNTGELFF
V: TRBV7-2; J: TRBJ2-1; D: TRBD2; size: -; DNA: TGTGCCAGCAGCTTAAAGCTAGCGGGCGGGCAGTTCTTC; CDR3: CASSLKLAGGQFF
V: TRBV12-3/TRBV12-4; J: TRBJ1-4; D: -; size: -; DNA: TGTGCCAGCAGTTTTGGAGGCGGAAAACTGTTTTTT; CDR3: CASSFGGGKLFF
V: TRBV7-2; J: TRBJ1-3; D: -; size: -; DNA: TGTGCCAGCAGCATCCGACAGGGAAACACCATATATTTT; CDR3: CASSIRQGNTIYF
V: TRBV7-2; J: TRBJ2-7; D: TRBD2; size: -; DNA: TGTGCCAGCAGCTTTAGCGGGGGGGGCCGGTACGAGCAGTACTTC; CDR3: CASSFSGGGRYEQYF
V: TRBV19; J: TRBJ2-2; D: -; size: -; DNA: TGTGCCAGTAGTATCTCGGGGTACACCGGGGAGCTGTTTTTT; CDR3: CASSISGYTGELFF
V: TRBV5-1; J: TRBJ2-7; D: -; size: -; DNA: TGCGCCAGCAGCCCGGGTCCCAGCGTCGGAACCTACGAGCAGTACTTC; CDR3: CASSPGPSVGTYEQYF
V: TRBV7-4; J: TRBJ2-1; D: TRBD1; size: -; DNA: TGTGCCAGCAGCTTCGACAGGGGCACCTACAATGAGCAGTTCTTC; CDR3: CASSFDRGTYNEQFF
V: TRBV9; J: TRBJ1-2; D: -; size: -; DNA: TGTGCCAGCAGCGGAACGGATTCCAGGGGCTATGGCTACACCTTC; CDR3: CASSGTDSRGYGYTF
V: TRBV9; J: TRBJ2-1; D: TRBD1; size: -; DNA: TGTGCCAGCAGTGGTGCCTCGGGACAGGGAAACAATGAGCAGTTCTTC; CDR3: CASSGASGQGNNEQFF
V: TRBV6-5; J: TRBJ1-2; D: -; size: few; DNA: TGTGCCAGCAGCCCCCTAGACAGAGTCTATGGCTACACCTTC; CDR3: CASSPLDRVYGYTF
V: TRBV28; J: TRBJ1-2; D: -; size: -; DNA: TGTGCCAGCAGTCCGGGATATGGCTACACCTTC; CDR3: CASSPGYGYTF
V: TRBV4-3; J: TRBJ2-1; D: -; size: -; DNA: TGCGCCAGCAGCCAAGATGGCGTCGACAATGAACAGTTCTTC; CDR3: CASSQDGVDNEQFF
V: TRBV11-2; J: TRBJ2-5; D: -; size: -; DNA: TGTGCCAGCAGCCTTCTGGGCGGGGCGGTGGAGACCCAGTACTTC; CDR3: CASSLLGGAVETQYF
V: TRBV4-1; J: TRBJ1-4; D: TRBD1; size: -; DNA: TGCGCCAGCAGCCAAGCGACAGGGGCCAGGTACGAAAAACTGTTTTTT; CDR3: CASSQATGARYEKLFF
V: TRBV29-1; J: TRBJ2-5; D: TRBD1; size: -; DNA: TGCAGCGTTCGGACAGGGGGCGAGACCCAGTACTTC; CDR3: CSVRTGGETQYF
V: TRBV12-3/TRBV12-4; J: TRBJ1-4; D: -; size: -; DNA: TGTGCCAGCAGTTTTCGGGAAAAACTGTTTTTT; CDR3: CASSFREKLFF
V: TRBV2; J: TRBJ2-5; D: -; size: many; DNA: TGTGCCAGCAGCTACAGCTACCAAGAGACCCAGTACTTC; CDR3: CASSYSYQETQYF